Shown below are 24 T cell receptor beta chains from a single sample sequenced in a study of T cells after yellow fever vaccination. One entry per CDR3 protein, called by TCRdb with MiXCR from the 5' RACE reads. This sample has some 220,000 distinct CDR3 sequences; roughly 3.3% occur once, and the top ten carry about 3%. The sample in question was CD4+ T cells sorted from PBMCs, obtained 10 days after the yellow fever booster vaccination. Receptors were obtained from a man in his late teens or twenties who received the YFV17D yellow fever vaccine.

This sequence joins TRBV24-1 and TRBJ2-3; 9 bases agree with TRBD1. Germline values: CDR1 KGHDR, CDR2 SFDVKD. CDR3 length equals 16 residues. With 9 bases clipped from V and 2 bases from J, the junction kept 11 bases outside the gene matches. The CDR3 sequence: CATSESGTGITDTQYF. CDR3 DNA sequence: TGTGCCACCTCCGAATCCGGGACAGGGATCACAGATACGCAGTATTTT.

This clonotype was counted at least ten times. The genes are TRBV5-1 and TRBJ1-3, with D tentatively TRBD1 (5 bases). Deletions cut 0 bases from V and 0 bases from J, with 7 bases between. Germline values: CDR1 SGHRS, CDR2 YFSETQ. This CDR3 comprises 15 residues. The DNA of the CDR3 is TGCGCCAGCAGCTTGGACGGGGGCTCTGGAAACACCATATATTTT. Amino acids: CASSLDGGSGNTIYF.

The chain carries TRBV9 and TRBJ1-2, with D uncertain. CDR3 length equals 15 residues. Germline CDR1 SGDLS, CDR2 YYNGEE. V was pared by 0 bases and J by 4 bases, with 13 bases between. CDR3 sequence: CASSVAAGEAYGYTF. The CDR3 coding sequence is TGTGCCAGCAGCGTAGCGGCAGGAGAGGCCTATGGCTACACCTTC.

This clonotype was picked up a small number of times. The chain carries TRBV5-4 and TRBJ2-5; TRBD2 aligns across 8 bases. Germline assignment: CDR1 SGHNT and CDR2 YYREEE (reference sequence). The CDR3 is made up of 16 amino acids. V was clipped by 2 bases and J by 1 base; unmatched bases: 7. The CDR3 coding sequence is TGTGCCAGCAGCTTAGGTAGCGGGGACGGCCAAGAGACCCAGTACTTC. Residues: CASSLGSGDGQETQYF.

In the case of this clonotype: Mismatch with germline at one junction end may stem from a read error. J is TRBJ2-7 and V is TRBV25-1; D possibly uses TRBD1 or TRBD2 (7 bases each). This CDR3 has 19 amino acids. Germline V gene sequence: CDR1 MGHDK, CDR2 SYGVNS. The CDR3 region is CASSDWEGAKVRGNYAQYF. Written as DNA, the CDR3 is TGTGCCAGCAGTGATTGGGAGGGGGCGAAGGTTCGTGGGAACTACGCGCAGTACTTC.

This clonotype showed up many times. V usage is TRBV7-2 and J usage is TRBJ2-6; D perhaps matches TRBD1 (6 bases). Germline CDR1 reads SGHTA; CDR2 reads FQGNSA. The CDR3 has 17 residues. V was pared by 1 base and J by 0 bases, with 10 bases between. The CDR3 DNA is TGTGCCAGCAGCTTAGGGGGACAAGCCTCTGGGGCCAACGTCCTGACTTTC. Protein sequence: CASSLGGQASGANVLTF.

This clonotype was observed at least ten times. The rearrangement joins TRBV5-6 to TRBJ2-1, with 7 bases lining up with TRBD2. Trimming cost V 9 bases and J 4 bases; bases outside gene matches: 10. Germline V CDR1 and CDR2: SGHDT, YYEEEE. This CDR3 is built from 14 residues. The CDR3 reads CAISRRGGYNEQFF. CDR3 DNA: TGTGCCATCTCGCGGCGCGGGGGTTACAATGAGCAGTTCTTC. The full variable domain, its missing parts supplied by reference TRBV5-6 and TRBJ2-1, is DAGVTQSPTHLIKTRGQQVTLRCSPKSGHDTVSWYQQALGQGPQFIFQYYEEEERQRGNFPDRFSGHQFPNYSSELNVNALLLGDSALYLCAISRRGGYNEQFFGPGTRLTVL.

This clonotype was detected many times. The V call is TRBV7-2, the J call TRBJ1-5, with unresolved D. With 7 bases removed from V and 8 bases from J, the gap between germline ends came to 12 bases. The CDR3 contains 12 residues. The germline CDR1 and CDR2 sequences are SGHTA and FQGNSA. The CDR3 nucleotides read TGTGCCAGCATCCCTGGTGGAAAGCCCCAGCATTTT. Translated: CASIPGGKPQHF.

The J gene is TRBJ1-1, the V gene TRBV7-2, with D tentatively TRBD1 (5 bases). The length of the CDR3 is 14 residues. In germline, CDR1 is SGHTA, CDR2 FQGNSA. The ends were cut back, 1 base at V and 4 bases at J, with 10 bases in the middle. The CDR3 protein is CASSLVMQGTEAFF. The CDR3 nucleotides are TGTGCCAGCAGCTTAGTTATGCAGGGCACTGAAGCTTTCTTT.

The V gene is TRBV4-1, the J gene TRBJ2-2; 7 bases are a match to TRBD2. V dropped 1 base and J dropped 4; count of bases not matched to a gene: 6. The CDR3 has 16 amino acids. Germline V CDR1 and CDR2: MGHRA, YSYEKL. CDR3 sequence reads: CASSQVVLAITGELFF. Written as DNA, the CDR3 is TGCGCCAGCAGCCAAGTTGTACTAGCGATCACCGGGGAGCTGTTTTTT.

Notes on this clonotype: This may come from a read error, since a much larger clone is one base off. J is TRBJ2-7 and V is TRBV15, with D hard to call. Per the germline V gene, CDR1 is LNHNV and CDR2 is YYDKDF (reference sequence). The CDR3 has 14 amino acids. V dropped 0 bases and J dropped 6 bases, with 12 bases sitting between them. The CDR3 is CATSRDFDGSEQYF. DNA for the CDR3: TGTGCCACCAGCAGAGATTTTGATGGTTCCGAGCAGTACTTC.

This clonotype was recorded at least ten times. This rearrangement joins TRBV6-1 to TRBJ2-5, with D hard to call. This CDR3 region has 13 residues. The V gene's germline CDR1 is MNHNS and CDR2 SASEGT. V shed 5 bases and J shed 2 bases, with 9 bases lying between them. The CDR3 sequence: CASSSGFQETQYF. The CDR3, as DNA: TGTGCCAGCAGTTCGGGCTTTCAAGAGACCCAGTACTTC.

This clonotype has more than one count but fewer than ten. The chain uses TRBV19 and TRBJ1-5; possibly TRBD1 for D (5 bases). Trimming cost V 2 bases and J 3 bases, with 8 bases left between them. This CDR3 is 14 amino acids long. Germline assignment: CDR1 LNHDA and CDR2 SQIVND (reference sequence). CDR3 sequence: CASSITGANQPQHF. As DNA, the CDR3 is TGTGCCAGTAGTATAACCGGGGCCAATCAGCCCCAGCATTTT.

At least ten counts were recorded for this clonotype. CDR3 nucleotides: TGTGCCAGCAGTGCAGCGGGGGGGCCAGCAGAGACCCAGTACTTC. Protein sequence: CASSAAGGPAETQYF. The chain joins TRBV2 to TRBJ2-5, with 10 nucleotides matching TRBD2. The CDR3 is 15 residues long. V shed 4 bases, J shed 4 bases, and the junction held 6 bases outside the gene matches. CDR1 and CDR2 from the germline V gene are SNHLY and FYNNEI. Combining the CDR3 with reference TRBV2 and TRBJ2-5 gives the whole variable domain EPEVTQTPSHQVTQMGQEVILRCVPISNHLYFYWYRQILGQKVEFLVSFYNNEISEKSEIFDDQFSVERPDGSNFTLKIRSTKLEDSAMYFCASSAAGGPAETQYFGPGTRLLVL.

The gene calls are TRBV20-1 and TRBJ1-2; 11 bases line up with TRBD1. This CDR3 region has 16 residues. Unmatched junction bases numbered 10, after V lost 3 bases and J lost 4 bases. CDR1 is DFQATT and CDR2 is SNEGSKA in the germline V gene (reference sequence). As DNA, the CDR3 is TGCAGTGCTAGGAAGTCGGGGGACAGGGGGGTCTATGGCTACACCTTC. Translating gives CSARKSGDRGVYGYTF.

This rearrangement joins TRBV5-1 to TRBJ2-5; the match to TRBD2 covers 9 bases. V was clipped by 3 bases and J by 5 bases; unmatched bases: 14. In germline, CDR1 is SGHRS, CDR2 YFSETQ. The CDR3 runs 17 residues. In DNA form, the CDR3 reads TGCGCCAGCAGCTCGTCAGTAGCGGGGGAGACAAGGGAGACCCAGTACTTC. Protein: CASSSSVAGETRETQYF.

The sample holds a few counts of this clonotype. The genes are TRBV5-1 and TRBJ2-5, with D perhaps TRBD1 (5 bases). CDR3 length: 17 amino acids. Trimming removed 5 bases from V and 0 bases from J, with 20 bases in between. Germline CDR1 is SGHRS and CDR2 is YFSETQ. CDR3 region: CASSSGHMMFDQETQYF. The CDR3 DNA reads TGCGCCAGCAGTTCCGGACACATGATGTTTGACCAAGAGACCCAGTACTTC.

This clonotype appeared a few times. The chain recombines TRBV6-2 or TRBV6-3 with TRBJ1-2; 7 bases fit TRBD1. Germline CDR1 and CDR2: MNHEY and SVGEGT. The CDR3 extends over 12 amino acids. J lost 7 bases, V lost 7 bases, and 6 bases had no gene match. As DNA, the CDR3 is TGTGCCAGCACCTCACGGACAGGTGGCTACACCTTC. Protein sequence: CASTSRTGGYTF.

This clonotype was found a few times. The chain carries TRBV24-1 and TRBJ2-3; D not certain. This CDR3 comprises 13 residues. CDR1 and CDR2 (germline): KGHDR, SFDVKD. The germline V and J ends were trimmed by 4 bases and 4 bases, with 8 bases remaining between them. CDR3 coding DNA: TGTGCCACCAGTGAGTACATGTCAGATACGCAGTATTTT. Translation gives CATSEYMSDTQYF.

Only a few counts were recorded for this clonotype. The rearrangement uses TRBV6-5 and TRBJ2-3, with 12 bases lining up with TRBD2. CDR1 MNHEY and CDR2 SVGAGI come from the germline V gene. V shed 5 bases and J 6 bases; nucleotides not matched to a gene: 9. This CDR3 spans 16 amino acids. Here the CDR3 reads CASSAGLAGMFDTQYF. The CDR3 DNA reads as TGTGCCAGCAGTGCAGGACTAGCGGGGATGTTCGATACGCAGTATTTT.

In its sample, this clonotype was seen a few times. The chain joins TRBV11-2 to TRBJ2-3, with a tentative D call TRBD1 (5 bases). Germline V gene lookup returns CDR1 SGHAT and CDR2 FQNNGV. CDR3 size: 12 residues. V gave up 8 bases and J gave up 6 bases, with 12 bases separating them. CDR3 region: CASGKGSDTQYF. CDR3 coding DNA: TGTGCCAGCGGTAAGGGGTCGGATACGCAGTATTTT.

This clonotype was observed at least ten times. The CDR3 loop is CASSPSGTHEQYV. CDR3 bases: TGTGCCAGCTCACCGAGCGGGACTCATGAGCAGTACGTC. This chain uses TRBV18 with TRBJ2-7, with 7 bases aligning to TRBD2. The length of the CDR3 is 13 residues. With V trimmed by 3 bases and J by 7 bases, 6 bases remained unmatched. Germline lookup yields CDR1 KGHSH and CDR2 LQKENI.

This chain links TRBV6-2 or TRBV6-3 with TRBJ2-5; 8 nucleotides agree with TRBD1. Germline-derived CDR1 and CDR2 are MNHEY and SVGEGT. J gave up 5 bases and V 2 bases, and 10 bases lay outside the gene matches. The CDR3 consists of 16 residues. CDR3 region: CASSYGIRTGPETQYF. CDR3 nucleotide sequence: TGTGCCAGCAGTTACGGGATTCGGACAGGGCCGGAGACCCAGTACTTC.

This clonotype was observed at least ten times. The genes are TRBV6-5 and TRBJ1-2, with TRBD1 as a possible D gene (6 bases). Germline loops: CDR1 MNHEY, CDR2 SVGAGI. The CDR3 covers 15 residues. The germline V and J ends were trimmed by 0 bases and 8 bases, with 16 bases remaining between them. The CDR3 protein is CASSYSRDTGFGYTF. The CDR3 DNA reads as TGTGCCAGCAGTTACTCGAGGGACACGGGGTTCGGCTACACCTTC.